These T cell receptor beta chains were read from a single sample in a study of cytomegalovirus exposure and HLA in healthy donors. TCRdb's table, derived via immunoSEQ multiplex PCR, lists solely in-frame clones and lacks some. Found here are over 35,000 clones, almost 70% of them singletons; the top ten hold about 4%. The sequenced sample was PBMCs. Receptors were obtained from a man aged 40-49 years in good health and CMV-seronegative. CDR3s include the opening cysteine and the closing phenylalanine or tryptophan.

J | V | CDR3
TRBJ2-7 | TRBV25-1 | CASSELTGGNEQYF
TRBJ2-7 | TRBV10-3 | CAISEGGGYEQYF
TRBJ1-2 | TRBV28 | CASSPRGRVGGYTF
TRBJ2-3 | TRBV7-2 | CASSLRTSGGPDTQYF
TRBJ1-1 | TRBV28 | CASSPPGGQQINEAFF
TRBJ2-5 | TRBV19 | CASSIGSRSQETQYF
TRBJ1-2 | TRBV10-3 | CAITRDRSYGYTF
TRBJ2-5 | TRBV28 | CASSLVGRVETQYF
TRBJ2-5 | TRBV13 | CASSLGEETQYF
TRBJ1-5 | TRBV28 | CASSLTGVNQPQHF
TRBJ2-7 | TRBV30 | CAWVSSPSYEQYF
TRBJ2-6 | TRBV6-1 | CASTQTGANVLTF